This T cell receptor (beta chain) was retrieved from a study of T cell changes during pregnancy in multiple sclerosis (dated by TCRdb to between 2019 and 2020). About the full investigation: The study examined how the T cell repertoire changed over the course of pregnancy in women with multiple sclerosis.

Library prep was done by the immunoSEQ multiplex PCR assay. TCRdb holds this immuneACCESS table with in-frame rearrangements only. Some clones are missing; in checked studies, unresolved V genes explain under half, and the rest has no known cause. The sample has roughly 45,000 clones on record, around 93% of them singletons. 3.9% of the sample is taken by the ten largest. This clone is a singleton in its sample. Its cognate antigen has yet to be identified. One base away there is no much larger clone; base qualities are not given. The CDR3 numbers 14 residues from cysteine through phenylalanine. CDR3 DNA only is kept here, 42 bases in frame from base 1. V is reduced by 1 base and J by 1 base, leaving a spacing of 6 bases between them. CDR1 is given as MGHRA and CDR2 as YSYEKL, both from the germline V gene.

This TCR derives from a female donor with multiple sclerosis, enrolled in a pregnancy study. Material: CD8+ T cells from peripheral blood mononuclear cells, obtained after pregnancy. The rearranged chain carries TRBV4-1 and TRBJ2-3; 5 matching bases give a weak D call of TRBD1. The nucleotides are TGCGCCAGCAGCCAAGTAGGGGGCACAGATACGCAGTATTTT. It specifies CASSQVGGTDTQYF.